This T cell receptor beta chain was captured by sequencing in a study of radiation and T cells in renal cell carcinoma. Study-level findings and limits: From baseline, blood top tumor clonotypes peaked at 2 weeks post-radiation. Without pretreatment biopsies, baseline tumor clonotype presence was undetermined.

Time point indicated: blood 4 weeks post-SBRT, at nephrectomy. Specified treatment: 15 Gy SBRT to primary tumor, nephrectomy 4 weeks later. Nephrectomy followed 15 Gy stereotactic body radiation by 4 weeks. After SBRT, blood was collected at 2 and 4 weeks, plus baseline. Comment on this clone: Antigen specificity is unknown.

TCRdb keeps only in-frame clones here, not all; method: immunoSEQ multiplex PCR. The table has around 99,000 clones, 80% to 90% seen once. The sequences come from blood, collected from a patient whose treatment included radiotherapy and nephrectomy. The source is a man aged 55 to 70 with renal cell carcinoma.

The CDR3 reads CASTVESYSYEQYF. The CDR3, as DNA: TGTGCCAGCACGGTCGAATCTTACTCCTACGAGCAGTACTTC. The chain carries TRBV6-1 and TRBJ2-7; D gene unclear. Trimming took off 7 bases at V and 0 bases at J, with 13 bases between the two ends. Per the germline V gene, CDR1 is MNHNS and CDR2 is SASEGT. The CDR3 loop spans 14 amino acids.